A single T cell receptor beta chain is shown here with its context. The antigen remains undetermined. This sample was included in a study of graft-versus-host responses after intestinal transplantation. Study-level background: Grafts that recipients had were multivisceral, liver-intestinal, or isolated intestinal transplants. Whole-study findings and limits: The recipient marrow held GvH clones, and some of them showed up first in ileum or blood. With peak circulating GvH clone levels came an association with early post-transplant HvG declines.

Produced via immunoSEQ multiplex PCR; TCRdb's table is partial and in-frame only. Of approximately 100,000 clones in the sample, more than 85% were seen once. The V and J ends lost 3 bases and 2 bases respectively, with 5 bases between them. CDR1 and CDR2 from the germline V gene are SNHLY and FYNNEI. There are 13 residues in the CDR3. The receptor's source is a human donor who received an intestinal transplant. V gene TRBV2 combines with J gene TRBJ1-3; D unresolved. Source: unstimulated CD8+ T cells sorted from spleen or lymph node cells, taken before intestinal transplant. This CDR3 reads CASSDPPGNTIYF. Here the CDR3 DNA reads TGTGCCAGCAGTGATCCCCCTGGAAACACCATATATTTT.